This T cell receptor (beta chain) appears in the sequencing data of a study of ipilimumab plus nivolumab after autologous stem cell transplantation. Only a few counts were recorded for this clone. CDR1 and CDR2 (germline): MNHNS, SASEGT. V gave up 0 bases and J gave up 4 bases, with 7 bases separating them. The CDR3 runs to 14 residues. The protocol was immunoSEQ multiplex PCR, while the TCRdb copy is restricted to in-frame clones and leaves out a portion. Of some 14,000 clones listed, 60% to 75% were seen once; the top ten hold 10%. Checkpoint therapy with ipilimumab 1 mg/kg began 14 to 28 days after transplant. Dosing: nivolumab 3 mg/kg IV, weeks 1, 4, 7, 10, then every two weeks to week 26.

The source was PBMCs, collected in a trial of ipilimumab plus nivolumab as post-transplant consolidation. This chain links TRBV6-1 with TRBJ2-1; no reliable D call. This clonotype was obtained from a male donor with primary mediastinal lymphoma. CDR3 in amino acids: CASSEAFQYNEQFF. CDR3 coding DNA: TGTGCCAGCAGTGAAGCTTTCCAATACAATGAGCAGTTCTTC.